This is a list of T cell receptor beta chains from one sample in a study of T cells after posttransplantation cyclophosphamide. The repertoire was sequenced with immunoSEQ multiplex PCR; TCRdb's copy has only in-frame clones and lacks some. The sample yields some 10,000 clones, without any singletons. This specimen was PBMCs, taken after allogeneic stem cell transplant with posttransplant cyclophosphamide. The receptors here all came from a female patient between 40 and 50 years old who received an allogeneic stem cell transplant from a related donor, was CMV-positive, and had no GVHD. Some T cells may be provided by the graft donor. CDR3s include the opening cysteine and the closing phenylalanine or tryptophan.

j_call v_call cdr3_length cdr3_aa
TRBJ2-2 TRBV6-1 17 CASSEVRILRVTGELFF
TRBJ1-1 TRBV18 15 CASSPRQTANTEAFF
TRBJ2-1 TRBV14 16 CASSQIAGEIYNEQFF
TRBJ1-2 TRBV29-1 13 CSVAGQGAWGYTF
TRBJ2-2 TRBV15 18 CATSREPWTGINTGELFF
- TRBV2 17 CASSEAVMTGIFYEQYF
TRBJ2-3 TRBV28 12 CASSRTSGIEYF
TRBJ1-6 TRBV6-5 15 CASSYFALRDSPLHF
TRBJ2-1 TRBV7-3 15 CASSLSAGGYNEQFF
TRBJ1-1 TRBV28 16 CASTSSFQGQGTEAFF
TRBJ1-5 TRBV30 16 CAWREENTGVRQPQHF
TRBJ2-7 TRBV6-5 13 CASSTNRGREQYF
TRBJ1-3 TRBV9 16 CASSVGTGGAGNTIYF
TRBJ1-2 TRBV28 12 CASSKQGNGYTF
TRBJ2-7 TRBV27 13 CASSFRLAGEQYF
- TRBV9 14 CASSVTGVSYEQYF
TRBJ2-7 TRBV7-3 15 CASSPQWTVHSEQYF
TRBJ2-1 TRBV10-2 14 CASIGLVRGNEQFF
TRBJ2-5 TRBV7-3 14 CASSLAGGAETQYF
TRBJ2-5 TRBV7-2 17 CASSSKGGLAGKETQYF
TRBJ1-5 TRBV5-6 12 CASSARSQPQHF
TRBJ1-5 TRBV27 14 CASSLYNSNQPQHF
TRBJ1-2 TRBV5-6 13 CASSLGTGRGYTF
TRBJ2-5 TRBV5-1 14 CASSLGQGKETQYF
TRBJ2-1 TRBV5-1 14 CASSLGERYNEQFF
TRBJ2-1 TRBV9 12 CASSVIGGEQFF
TRBJ1-2 TRBV5-5 14 CASSLVLGGYGYTF
- TRBV2 15 CASSVGTGRSYEQYF
TRBJ2-1 TRBV7-2 13 CASSSDYFNEQFF
TRBJ1-2 TRBV15 19 CATSRALYALDSESNGYTF
TRBJ2-7 TRBV28 15 CASRGPGTGIYEQYF
TRBJ2-5 TRBV30 14 CAWGQGVSQETQYF
TRBJ2-3 TRBV6-1 18 CASSGLGLAGGGHGTQYF
TRBJ2-3 TRBV7-8 16 CASSLVLAGGSDTQYF
TRBJ1-5 TRBV15 18 CATRAQLRDIVSNQPQHF
TRBJ2-5 TRBV9 16 CASSVGASGAQETQYF
TRBJ2-3 TRBV28 12 CASSLGTGRRYF
TRBJ2-7 TRBV5-1 14 CASSLVTSGYEQYF
TRBJ2-5 TRBV9 16 CASSVVPGQGKETQYF
TRBJ2-3 TRBV10-3 14 CAITAGGRADTQYF
TRBJ1-4 TRBV4-2 19 CASSQYLSDRKQANEKLFF
TRBJ1-5 TRBV6-1 15 CASSPQQGYGQPQHF
TRBJ2-3 TRBV5-1 16 CASSQTGTGVTDTQYF
TRBJ2-3 TRBV6-1 14 CASRTLGSTDTQYF